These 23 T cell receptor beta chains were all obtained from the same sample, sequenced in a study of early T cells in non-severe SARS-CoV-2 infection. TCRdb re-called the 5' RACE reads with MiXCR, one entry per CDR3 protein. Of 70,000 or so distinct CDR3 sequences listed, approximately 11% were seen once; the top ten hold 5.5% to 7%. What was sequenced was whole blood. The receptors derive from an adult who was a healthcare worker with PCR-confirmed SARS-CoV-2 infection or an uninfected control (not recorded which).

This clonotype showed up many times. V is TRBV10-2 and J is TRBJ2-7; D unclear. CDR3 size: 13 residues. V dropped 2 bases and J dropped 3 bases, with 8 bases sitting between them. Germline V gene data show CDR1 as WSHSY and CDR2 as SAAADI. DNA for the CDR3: TGCGCCAGCAGTGAGCGACTCATCTACGAGCAGTACTTC. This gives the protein CASSERLIYEQYF.

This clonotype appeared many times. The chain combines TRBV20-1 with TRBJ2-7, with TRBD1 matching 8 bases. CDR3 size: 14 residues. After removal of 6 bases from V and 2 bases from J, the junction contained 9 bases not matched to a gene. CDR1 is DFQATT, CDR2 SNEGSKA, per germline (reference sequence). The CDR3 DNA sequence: TGCAGTGCCCCGGGACAGGAAAGGACCTACGAGCAGTACTTC. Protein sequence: CSAPGQERTYEQYF.

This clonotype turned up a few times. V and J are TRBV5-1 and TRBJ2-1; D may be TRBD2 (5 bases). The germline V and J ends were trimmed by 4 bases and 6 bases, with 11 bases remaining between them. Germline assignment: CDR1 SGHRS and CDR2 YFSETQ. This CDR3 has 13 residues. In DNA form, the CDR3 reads TGCGCCAGCAGCAACGGGGTGTCCAATGAGCAGTTCTTC. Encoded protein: CASSNGVSNEQFF.

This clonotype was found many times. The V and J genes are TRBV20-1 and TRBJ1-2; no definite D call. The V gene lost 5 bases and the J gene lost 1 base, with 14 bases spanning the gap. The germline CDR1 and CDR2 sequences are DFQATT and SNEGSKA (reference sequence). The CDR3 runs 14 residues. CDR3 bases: TGCAGTGCTGAAGATATCGCTCGTAACTATGGCTACACCTTC. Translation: CSAEDIARNYGYTF.

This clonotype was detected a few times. The CDR3 loop is CASSPPWGGTNEQFF. The CDR3, as DNA: TGTGCCAGCAGCCCCCCCTGGGGCGGAACCAATGAGCAGTTCTTC. This chain uses TRBV7-2 with TRBJ2-1; possibly TRBD1 for D (5 bases). The CDR3 sequence is 15 residues long. Germline V gene sequence: CDR1 SGHTA, CDR2 FQGNSA. V dropped 5 bases and J dropped 6 bases, with 17 bases sitting between them.

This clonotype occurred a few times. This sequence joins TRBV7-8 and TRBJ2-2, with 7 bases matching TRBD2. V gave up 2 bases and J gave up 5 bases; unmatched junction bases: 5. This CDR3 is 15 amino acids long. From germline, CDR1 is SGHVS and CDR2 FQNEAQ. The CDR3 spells CASSLSLAETGELFF. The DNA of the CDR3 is TGTGCCAGCAGCTTAAGTCTAGCGGAAACCGGGGAGCTGTTTTTT.

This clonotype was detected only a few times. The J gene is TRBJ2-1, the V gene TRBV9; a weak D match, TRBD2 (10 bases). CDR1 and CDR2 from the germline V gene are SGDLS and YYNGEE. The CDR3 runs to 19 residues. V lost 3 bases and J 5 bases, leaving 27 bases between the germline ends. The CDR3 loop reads CASSDRDRVFLAGDNEQFF. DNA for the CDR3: TGTGCCAGCAGCGACCGGGACAGGGTCTTCCTAGCGGGAGACAATGAGCAGTTCTTC.

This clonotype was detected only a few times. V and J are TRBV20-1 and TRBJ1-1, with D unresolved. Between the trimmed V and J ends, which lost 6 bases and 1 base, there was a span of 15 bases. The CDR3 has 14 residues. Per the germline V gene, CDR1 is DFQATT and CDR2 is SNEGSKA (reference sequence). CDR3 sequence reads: CSAPLRETNTEAFF. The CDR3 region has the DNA TGCAGTGCCCCTCTAAGGGAGACGAACACTGAAGCTTTCTTT.

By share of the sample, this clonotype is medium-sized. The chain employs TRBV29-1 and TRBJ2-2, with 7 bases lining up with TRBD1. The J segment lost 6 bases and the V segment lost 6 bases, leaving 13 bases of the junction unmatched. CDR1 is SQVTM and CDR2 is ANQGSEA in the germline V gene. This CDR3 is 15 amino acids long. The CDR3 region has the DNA TGCAGCGTCCGCTCCACAGGGGCATTGTCCGGGGAGCTGTTTTTT. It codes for CSVRSTGALSGELFF.

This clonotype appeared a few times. The CDR3: CAIRAQTRSTSPLHF. The DNA of the CDR3 is TGTGCCATCAGAGCCCAGACGAGGAGTACTTCACCCCTCCACTTT. The chain uses TRBV10-3 and TRBJ1-6; D gene uncertain. Germline V gene sequence: CDR1 ENHRY, CDR2 SYGVKD. CDR3 size: 15 residues. Trimming cost V 6 bases and J 9 bases, with 18 bases left between them.

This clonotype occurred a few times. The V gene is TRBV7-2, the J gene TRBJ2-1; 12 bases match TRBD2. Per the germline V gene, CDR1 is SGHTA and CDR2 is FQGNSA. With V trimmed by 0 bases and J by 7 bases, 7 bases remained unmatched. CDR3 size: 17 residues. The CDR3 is CASSLAAGLAGGNEQFF. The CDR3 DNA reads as TGTGCCAGCAGCTTAGCAGCTGGCCTAGCGGGAGGGAATGAGCAGTTCTTC.

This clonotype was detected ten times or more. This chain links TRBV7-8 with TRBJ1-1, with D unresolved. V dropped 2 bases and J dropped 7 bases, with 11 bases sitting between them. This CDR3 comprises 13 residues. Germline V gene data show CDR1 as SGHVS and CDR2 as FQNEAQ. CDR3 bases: TGTGCCAGCAGCTTATTTAAGGGTGATGAAGCTTTCTTT. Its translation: CASSLFKGDEAFF.

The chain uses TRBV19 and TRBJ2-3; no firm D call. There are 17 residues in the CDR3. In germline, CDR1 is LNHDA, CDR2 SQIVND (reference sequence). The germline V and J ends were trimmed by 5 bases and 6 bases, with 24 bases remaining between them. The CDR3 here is CASSPRTEIGRSDTQYF. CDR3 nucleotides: TGTGCCAGTAGTCCTCGAACTGAAATCGGAAGATCGGATACGCAGTATTTT.

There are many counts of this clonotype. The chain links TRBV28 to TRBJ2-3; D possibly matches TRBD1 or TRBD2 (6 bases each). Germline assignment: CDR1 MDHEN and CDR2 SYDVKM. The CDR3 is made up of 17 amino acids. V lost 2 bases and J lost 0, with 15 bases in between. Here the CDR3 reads CASSLPPRGPSTDTQYF. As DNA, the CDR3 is TGTGCCAGCAGTTTACCCCCCCGGGGGCCTAGCACAGATACGCAGTATTTT.

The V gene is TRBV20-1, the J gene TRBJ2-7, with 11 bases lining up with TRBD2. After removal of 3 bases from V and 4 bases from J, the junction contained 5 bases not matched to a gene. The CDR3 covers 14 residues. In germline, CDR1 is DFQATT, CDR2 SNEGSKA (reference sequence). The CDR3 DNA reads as TGCAGTGCTAGCAACGGGACTAGCGGTTACGAGCAGTACTTC. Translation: CSASNGTSGYEQYF.

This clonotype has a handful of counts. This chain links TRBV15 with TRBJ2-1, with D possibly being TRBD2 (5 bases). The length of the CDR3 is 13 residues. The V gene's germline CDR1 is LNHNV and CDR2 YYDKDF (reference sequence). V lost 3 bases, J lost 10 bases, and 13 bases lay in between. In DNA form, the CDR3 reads TGTGCCACCAGCAGGGGAAAGGACTCGGAGCAGTTCTTC. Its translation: CATSRGKDSEQFF.

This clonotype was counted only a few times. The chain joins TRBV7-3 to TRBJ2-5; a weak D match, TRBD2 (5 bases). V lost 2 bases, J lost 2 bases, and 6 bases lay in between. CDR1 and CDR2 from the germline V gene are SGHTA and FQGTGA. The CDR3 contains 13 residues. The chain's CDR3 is CASSLWEQETQYF. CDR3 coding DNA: TGTGCCAGCAGCTTATGGGAGCAAGAGACCCAGTACTTC.

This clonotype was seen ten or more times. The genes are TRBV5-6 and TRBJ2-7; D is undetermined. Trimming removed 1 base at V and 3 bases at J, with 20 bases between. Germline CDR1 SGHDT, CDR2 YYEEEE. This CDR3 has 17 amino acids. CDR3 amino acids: CASSLNMASDMGYEQYF. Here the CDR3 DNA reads TGTGCCAGCAGCTTGAACATGGCGTCAGACATGGGCTACGAGCAGTACTTC.

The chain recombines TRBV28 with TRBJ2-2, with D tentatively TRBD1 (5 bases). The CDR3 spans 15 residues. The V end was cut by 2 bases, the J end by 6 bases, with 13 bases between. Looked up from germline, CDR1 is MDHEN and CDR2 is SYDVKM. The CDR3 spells CASSLDKGRSGELFF. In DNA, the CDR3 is TGTGCCAGCAGTTTAGACAAGGGGCGGTCCGGGGAGCTGTTTTTT. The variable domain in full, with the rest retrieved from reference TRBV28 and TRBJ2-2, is DVKVTQSSRYLVKRTGEKVFLECVQDMDHENMFWYRQDPGLGLRLIYFSYDVKMKEKGDIPEGYSVSREKKERFSLILESASTNQTSMYLCASSLDKGRSGELFFGEGSRLTVL.

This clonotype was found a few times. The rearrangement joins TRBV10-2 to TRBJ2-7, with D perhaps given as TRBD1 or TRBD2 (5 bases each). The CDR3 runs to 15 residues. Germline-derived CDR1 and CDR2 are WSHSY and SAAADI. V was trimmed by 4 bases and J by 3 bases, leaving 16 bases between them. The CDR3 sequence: CASSGGSPGLYEQYF. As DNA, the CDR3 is TGCGCCAGCAGTGGGGGCAGTCCGGGGCTCTACGAGCAGTACTTC.

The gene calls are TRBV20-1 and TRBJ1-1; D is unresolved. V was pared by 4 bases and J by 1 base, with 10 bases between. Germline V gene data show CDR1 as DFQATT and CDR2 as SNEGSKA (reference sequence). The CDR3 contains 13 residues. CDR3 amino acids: CSANPDTNTEAFF. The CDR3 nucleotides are TGCAGTGCTAACCCCGACACGAACACTGAAGCTTTCTTT.

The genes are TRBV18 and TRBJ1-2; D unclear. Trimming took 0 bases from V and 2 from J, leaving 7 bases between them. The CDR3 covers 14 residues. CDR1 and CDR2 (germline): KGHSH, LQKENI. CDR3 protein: CASSPPGRNYGYTF. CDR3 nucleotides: TGTGCCAGCTCACCACCGGGCAGAAACTATGGCTACACCTTC.

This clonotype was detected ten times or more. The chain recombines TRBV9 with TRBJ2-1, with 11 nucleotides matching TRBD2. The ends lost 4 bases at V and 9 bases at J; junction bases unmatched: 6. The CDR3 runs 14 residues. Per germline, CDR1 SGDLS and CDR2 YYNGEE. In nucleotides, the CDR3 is TGTGCCAGCAGCACTAGCGGGAGAACCGCTGAGCAGTTCTTC. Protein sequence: CASSTSGRTAEQFF.